The sequence of this T cell receptor beta chain was determined in a study of early T cells in non-severe SARS-CoV-2 infection. Study overall: Unsorted whole-blood RNA was sequenced in bulk, leaving chains unpaired.

Germline values: CDR1 LNHDA, CDR2 SQIVND (reference sequence). V was shortened by 4 bases and J by 3 bases, with 15 bases between the two germline ends. This CDR3 region has 15 residues. Study-wide results and limits: CD4 and private specificities were missed by VDJdb matching, which favored anti-spike CD8 responses.

The sample holds many counts of this clonotype. Its antigen remains unknown. Individual cDNA molecules each received unique molecular identifiers attached to them. Via MiXCR, TCRdb re-called the 5' RACE reads, giving one row per CDR3 protein. In the table there are about 60,000 distinct CDR3 sequences, 10% to 15% of which are singletons. This chain connects TRBV19 to TRBJ2-5, with D perhaps being TRBD1 or TRBD2 (5 bases each). Source material: whole blood. This TCR was recovered from an adult who was a healthcare worker with PCR-confirmed SARS-CoV-2 infection or an uninfected control (not recorded which). The DNA for the CDR3 is TGTGCCAGTAGTACTCACCGTCTGGGGGAAGAGACCCAGTACTTC. Translating it yields CASSTHRLGEETQYF.